This record concerns one T cell receptor beta chain sequence. Its antigen is currently not known. Base qualities are not provided; no much larger clone lies one nucleotide away. V is shortened by 5 bases, J by 0 bases, and the region joining them spans 11 bases. The germline V gene (reference sequence) specifies SEHNR as CDR1 and FQNEAQ as CDR2. CDR3 length: 15 amino acids, cysteine to phenylalanine. Left in the record is the CDR3 DNA by itself, 45 bases read in frame from the first base. This entry is derived from a study of blood T cells in healthy people across ages (dated by TCRdb to the mid-2010s). About the study as a whole: Template switching captured roughly one uniquely barcoded TCR beta cDNA molecule per two T cells in model experiments. Two additional independent replicas of 1 million unique cDNA reads from the same blood draw were analyzed for two donors (one aged 18 to 30 and one aged 80 or older). To avoid experimental bias, donors of different ages were spread randomly across the sequencing lanes. The donors were divided into four age groups: young (average approximately 17 years), middle-aged (about 39), aged (approximately 59) and long-lived (roughly 82). Age-related changes in TCR beta repertoire diversity were measured in the study by deep sequencing normalized with unique cDNA molecular identifiers.

Donors were 35 to 40 systemically healthy Caucasian individuals from Russia aged roughly 6 to 100 years. Around 10 milliliters of peripheral blood were drawn from each donor into EDTA-treated Vacutainer tubes. Ficoll-Paque density-gradient centrifugation was used to isolate PBMCs, with at least 6.5 million per sample. Trizol reagent was used to extract total RNA from the PBMCs, yielding at least 5.5 micrograms per sample. For every donor, an aliquot of PBMCs went through flow cytometry to measure the percentages of naive CD45RAhigh/CD27high T cells. Results the study describes overall, beyond this receptor: Compared with the aged group, the long-lived group had more naive CD4+ T cells, fewer expanded clones and increased TCR diversity, a pattern suggesting age selection. Because the CMV infection status of the donors was unknown, age-related changes in expanded clonotypes may potentially have been confounded. Because profiling used bulk unsorted PBMCs, naive and antigen-experienced compartments could not be compared conclusively. As age increased, observed TCR beta diversity per million T cells dropped in a roughly linear way, and a significant reduction was already evident by age about 40. A strong correlation was found between observed TCR beta diversity and the percentage of naive T cells measured by flow cytometry. Estimates of total diversity based on one million sequenced T cells were regarded as lower bounds and as underestimates.

Receptor libraries were prepared by 5' RACE. The sequencing machine was an Illumina HiSeq 2500. A second PCR of roughly 7 to 11 cycles was performed with a sample-barcoded 5' primer and a J-beta primer mix. Each TCR beta cDNA molecule received a unique molecular identifier from a template-switch 5' adaptor carrying 12 random nucleotides. At least 2.5 million CDR3-containing paired-end reads were obtained from each sample. First-strand cDNA synthesis was performed from all RNA using the Mint cDNA synthesis kit, with priming by a TRBC-specific oligonucleotide. Following uracil-DNA glycosylase treatment, a first 18-cycle PCR with universal primers M1SS and BC2_uni_R was performed on all cDNA. Per the authors' processing: Each sample was normalized by randomly selecting 1 million high-quality reads, each carrying a distinct molecular identifier. Reads with shared molecular identifiers were discarded instead of being binned into consensus sequences. MiTCR, with a Q25 quality threshold and the strictest error-elimination algorithm, was used for CDR3 identification, clonotype clustering and error correction. A nonparametric unseen species model with Euler transformation was used to estimate a lower bound on total TCR beta diversity. TCRdb handled the public reads itself, with Q25 trimming in fastp and clone calling in MiXCR, and kept productive beta chains. Entries that share a CDR3 protein sequence are merged under the most common genes and DNA. These V and J calls rely on TCRdb rather than the paper's analysis. The sample yields over a million distinct CDR3 sequences; roughly 40% were counted once. The top ten constitute 7% to 9.5% of the sample.

The TCR originated in a woman aged 18-35 years in good health. Source material: blood. The chain employs TRBV7-9 and TRBJ2-1; a confident D gene designation cannot be given. The DNA reads TGTGCCAGCAGCCCAGATATAGTCTCCTACAATGAGCAGTTCTTC. This gives the protein CASSPDIVSYNEQFF.